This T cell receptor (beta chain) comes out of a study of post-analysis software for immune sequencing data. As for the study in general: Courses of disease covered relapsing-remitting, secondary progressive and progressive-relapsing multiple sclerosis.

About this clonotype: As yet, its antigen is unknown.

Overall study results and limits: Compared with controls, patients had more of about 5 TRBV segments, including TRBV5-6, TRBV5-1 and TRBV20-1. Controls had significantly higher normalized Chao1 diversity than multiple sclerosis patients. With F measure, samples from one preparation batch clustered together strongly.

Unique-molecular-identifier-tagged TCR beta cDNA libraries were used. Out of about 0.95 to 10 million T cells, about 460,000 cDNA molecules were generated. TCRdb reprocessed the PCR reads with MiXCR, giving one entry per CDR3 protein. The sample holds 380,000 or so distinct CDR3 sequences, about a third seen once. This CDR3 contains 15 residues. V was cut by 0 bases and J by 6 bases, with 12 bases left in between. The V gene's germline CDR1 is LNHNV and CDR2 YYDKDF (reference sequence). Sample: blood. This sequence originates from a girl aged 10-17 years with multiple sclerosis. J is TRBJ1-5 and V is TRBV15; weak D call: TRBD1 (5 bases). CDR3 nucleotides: TGTGCCACCAGCAGAGATGGCCGGGGCACTCAGCCCCAGCATTTT. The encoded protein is CATSRDGRGTQPQHF.